Sequencing of this T cell receptor (beta chain) was carried out in a study of T cell responses to AZD1222 COVID-19 vaccine. Study results and limitations: The donors showed a predominance of white British ancestry and of females, with possible underestimation of clonal diversity.

On this clone: Its target is unknown.

Germline CDR1 MNHEY, CDR2 SMNVEV (reference sequence). J was trimmed by 2 bases and V by 6 bases; bases with no gene match: 6. The CDR3 totals 15 residues. Assay used: immunoSEQ multiplex PCR; TCRdb lists only in-frame clones, some missing. The table has about 200,000 clones, roughly nine tenths seen once. The source material was peripheral blood, sampled 28 days after the second AZD1222 dose. The receptor was isolated from an adult who received the AZD1222 COVID-19 vaccine. The J gene is TRBJ2-3, the V gene TRBV27, with 9 bases lining up with TRBD2. The CDR3 sequence is CASSPTSGYTDTQYF. The CDR3 DNA reads TGTGCCAGCAGCCCAACTAGCGGGTACACAGATACGCAGTATTTT.